The 9 T cell receptor beta chains below were found in one sample sequenced in a study of shared clonotypes between healthy human individuals. Generated by immunoSEQ multiplex PCR, the TCRdb table keeps only in-frame clones and is missing some. The sample records approximately 530,000 clones, about 96% being singletons. Sequences were obtained from naive CD4+ T cells sorted from blood. The subset denotes: CD45RA+ positively selected. Receptors originate from a woman younger than 45 in good health.

This chain connects TRBV21-1 to TRBJ1-1. TRBV21-1 has pseudogene status. The CDR3 extends over 16 amino acids. The chain's CDR3 is CASSCSVGSFGAEAFF. The DNA of the CDR3 is TGTGCCAGCAGCTGTAGTGTCGGCTCCTTTGGGGCTGAAGCTTTCTTT.

The chain's CDR3 is CASNPLAGGPNCTDTQYF. The CDR3 nucleotides are TGTGCCAGCAACCCACTAGCGGGAGGGCCCAATTGCACAGATACGCAGTATTTT. The chain uses TRBV6-4 and TRBJ2-3, with 13 positions matching TRBD2. Germline assignment: CDR1 MRHNA and CDR2 SNTAGT. The CDR3 extends over 18 amino acids. V lost 7 bases and J lost 1; bases outside the gene matches: 11.

The chain has TRBV30 and TRBJ2-7; 9 nucleotides match TRBD1. Trimming removed 2 bases from V and 5 bases from J; junction bases left unmatched: 7. This CDR3 spans 14 amino acids. Germline lookup yields CDR1 GTSNPN and CDR2 SVGIG (reference sequence). CDR3 sequence reads: CAWSSGTGYNEQYF. The CDR3, as DNA: TGTGCCTGGAGTTCAGGGACAGGGTATAACGAGCAGTACTTC. Complete variable domain (other parts from reference TRBV30 and TRBJ2-7): SQTIHQWPATLVQPVGSPLSLECTVEGTSNPNLYWYRQAAGRGLQLLFYSVGIGQISSEVPQNLSASRPQDRQFILSSKKLLLSDSGFYLCAWSSGTGYNEQYFGPGTRLTVT.

This clone was counted once. The gene calls are TRBV6-1 and TRBJ2-1, with D possibly TRBD1 on 6 matching bases. Per germline, CDR1 MNHNS and CDR2 SASEGT. Trimming shortened V by 3 bases and J by 0 bases, and 12 bases separated the two germline ends. The CDR3 length is 16 residues. DNA of the CDR3: TGTGCCAGCAGTGAGAAGAGGGACAACTCCTACAATGAGCAGTTCTTC. Its translation is CASSEKRDNSYNEQFF.

CDR3 nucleotide sequence: TGTGCCAGCAGCTTGCCCTTAGATACAGCTGGCTACACCTTC. This encodes CASSLPLDTAGYTF. This chain joins TRBV5-4 and TRBJ1-2; D gene uncertain. CDR1 SGHNT and CDR2 YYREEE come from the germline V gene (reference sequence). The ends were cut back, 1 base at V and 7 bases at J, with 14 bases in the middle. The CDR3 is made up of 14 amino acids.

The chain links TRBV30 to TRBJ2-1; D remains ambiguous. The CDR3 runs 13 residues. V lost 3 bases and J 3 bases, leaving 9 bases between the germline ends. Germline V gene lookup returns CDR1 GTSNPN and CDR2 SVGIG (reference sequence). CDR3 loop: CAWRSADYNEQFF. CDR3 in DNA: TGTGCCTGGAGGTCGGCCGACTACAATGAGCAGTTCTTC.

The table lists this clone with a count of one. The V and J genes are TRBV28 and TRBJ2-3, with TRBD2 matching 10 bases. The CDR3 is 17 amino acids. The trim removed 5 bases at V and 2 bases at J, leaving 10 bases unmatched. Germline CDR1 and CDR2: MDHEN and SYDVKM. In DNA form, the CDR3 reads TGTGCCAGCAGTCCCCCCGCTAGCGGGAGCTCCACAGATACGCAGTATTTT. Its protein product is CASSPPASGSSTDTQYF. Based on the CDR3 plus reference TRBV28 and TRBJ2-3, the full variable domain is DVKVTQSSRYLVKRTGEKVFLECVQDMDHENMFWYRQDPGLGLRLIYFSYDVKMKEKGDIPEGYSVSREKKERFSLILESASTNQTSMYLCASSPPASGSSTDTQYFGPGTRLTVL.

V is TRBV21-1 and J is TRBJ2-7; the DNA was not used to check the table's D call, TRBD1. TRBV21-1 is a listed pseudogene. The CDR3 loop spans 16 amino acids. This CDR3 is CASSKKERDSFPEQYF. The CDR3 coding sequence is TGTGCCAGCAGCAAGAAGGAAAGGGACAGTTTCCCCGAGCAGTACTTC.

This chain connects TRBV6-5 to TRBJ2-2; D unresolved. The CDR3 consists of 14 residues. V dropped 2 bases and J dropped 5 bases, with 9 bases sitting between them. From germline, CDR1 is MNHEY and CDR2 SVGAGI. The DNA for the CDR3 is TGTGCCAGCAGTTACCTCGGCTTAACCGGGGAGCTGTTTTTT. Translated: CASSYLGLTGELFF.